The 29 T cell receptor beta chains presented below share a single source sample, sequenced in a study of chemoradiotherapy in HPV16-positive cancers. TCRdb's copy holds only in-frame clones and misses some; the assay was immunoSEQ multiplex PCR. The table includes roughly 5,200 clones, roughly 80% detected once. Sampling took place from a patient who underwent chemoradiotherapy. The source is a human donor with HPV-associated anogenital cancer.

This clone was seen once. The CDR3 reads CASSQDYGGPNQPQHF. In DNA form, the CDR3 reads TGCGCCAGCAGCCAAGATTACGGGGGCCCAAATCAGCCCCAGCATTTT. V and J are TRBV4-3 and TRBJ1-5, with a possible D match to TRBD1 (6 bases). Germline CDR1 LGHNA, CDR2 YSLEER. V lost 0 bases, J lost 4 bases, and 13 bases lay in between. This CDR3 contains 16 residues.

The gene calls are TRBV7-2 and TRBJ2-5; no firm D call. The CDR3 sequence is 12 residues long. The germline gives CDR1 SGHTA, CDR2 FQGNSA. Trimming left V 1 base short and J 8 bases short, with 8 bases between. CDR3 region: CASSLVGYTQYF. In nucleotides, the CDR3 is TGTGCCAGCAGCTTAGTAGGGTATACCCAGTACTTC.

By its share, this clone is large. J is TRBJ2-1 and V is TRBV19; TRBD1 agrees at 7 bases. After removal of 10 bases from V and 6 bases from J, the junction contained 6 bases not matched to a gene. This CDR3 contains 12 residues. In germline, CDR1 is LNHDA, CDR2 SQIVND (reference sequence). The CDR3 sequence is CATLTGINEQFF. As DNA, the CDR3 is TGTGCCACCCTGACAGGGATCAATGAGCAGTTCTTC.

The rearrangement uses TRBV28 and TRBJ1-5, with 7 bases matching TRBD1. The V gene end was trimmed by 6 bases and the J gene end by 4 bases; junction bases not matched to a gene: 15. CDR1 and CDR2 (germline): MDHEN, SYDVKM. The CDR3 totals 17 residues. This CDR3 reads CASSPWDRAAQNQPQHF. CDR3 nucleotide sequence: TGTGCCAGCAGCCCATGGGACAGAGCTGCACAAAATCAGCCCCAGCATTTT.

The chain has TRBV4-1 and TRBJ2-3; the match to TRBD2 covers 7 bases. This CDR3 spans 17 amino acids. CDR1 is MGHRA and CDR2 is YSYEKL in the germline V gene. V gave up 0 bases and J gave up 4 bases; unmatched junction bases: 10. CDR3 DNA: TGCGCCAGCAGCCAAGATGGGTTGGGGGGGGTTGCAGATACGCAGTATTTT. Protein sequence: CASSQDGLGGVADTQYF.

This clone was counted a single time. CDR3 bases: TGTGCCAGCACGGGACAGGGCAACACCGGGGAGCTGTTTTTT. Its translation: CASTGQGNTGELFF. This sequence joins TRBV19 and TRBJ2-2; 9 bases agree with TRBD1. The CDR3 sequence is 14 residues long. CDR1 is LNHDA, CDR2 SQIVND, per germline (reference sequence). After removal of 9 bases from V and 2 bases from J, the junction contained 4 bases not matched to a gene.

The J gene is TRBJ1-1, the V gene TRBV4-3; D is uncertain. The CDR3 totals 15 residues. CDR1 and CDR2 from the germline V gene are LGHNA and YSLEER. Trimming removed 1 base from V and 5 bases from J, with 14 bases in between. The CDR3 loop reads CASSQAGFTVTEAFF. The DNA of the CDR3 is TGCGCCAGCAGCCAAGCTGGTTTTACTGTGACTGAAGCTTTCTTT.

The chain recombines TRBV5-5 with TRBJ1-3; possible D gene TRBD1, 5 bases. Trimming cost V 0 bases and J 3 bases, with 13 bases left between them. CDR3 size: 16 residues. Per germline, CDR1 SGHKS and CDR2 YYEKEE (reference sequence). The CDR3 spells CASSLGRTRSGNTIYF. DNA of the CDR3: TGTGCCAGCAGCTTGGGTCGGACAAGGAGTGGAAACACCATATATTTT.

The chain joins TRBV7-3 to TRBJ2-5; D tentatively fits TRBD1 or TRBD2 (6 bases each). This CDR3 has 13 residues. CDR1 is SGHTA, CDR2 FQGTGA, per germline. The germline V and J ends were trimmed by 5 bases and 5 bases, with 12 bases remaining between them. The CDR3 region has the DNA TGTGCCAGCAGCGCTCAAGGGGGGGAGACCCAGTACTTC. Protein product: CASSAQGGETQYF.

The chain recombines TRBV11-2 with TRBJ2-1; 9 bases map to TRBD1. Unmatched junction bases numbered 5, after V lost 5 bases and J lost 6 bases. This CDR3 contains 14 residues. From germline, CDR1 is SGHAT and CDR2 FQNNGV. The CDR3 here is CASSRDRVGNEQFF. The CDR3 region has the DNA TGTGCCAGCAGCAGGGACAGGGTGGGCAATGAGCAGTTCTTC. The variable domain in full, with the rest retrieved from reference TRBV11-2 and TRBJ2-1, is EAGVAQSPRYKIIEKRQSVAFWCNPISGHATLYWYQQILGQGPKLLIQFQNNGVVDDSQLPKDRFSAERLKGVDSTLKIQPAKLEDSAVYLCASSRDRVGNEQFFGPGTRLTVL.

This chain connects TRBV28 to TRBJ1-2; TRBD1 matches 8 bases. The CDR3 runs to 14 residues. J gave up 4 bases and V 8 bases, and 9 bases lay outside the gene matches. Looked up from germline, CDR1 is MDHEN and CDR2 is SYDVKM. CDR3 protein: CASAPGGAVYGYTF. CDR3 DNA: TGTGCCAGCGCCCCAGGGGGCGCGGTCTATGGCTACACCTTC.

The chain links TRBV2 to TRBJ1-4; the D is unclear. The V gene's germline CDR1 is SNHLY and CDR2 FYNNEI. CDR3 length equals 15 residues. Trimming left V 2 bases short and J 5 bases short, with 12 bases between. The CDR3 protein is CASSEFVPANEKLFF. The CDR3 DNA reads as TGTGCCAGCAGTGAATTCGTCCCAGCGAATGAAAAACTGTTTTTT. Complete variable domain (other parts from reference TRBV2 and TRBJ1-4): EPEVTQTPSHQVTQMGQEVILRCVPISNHLYFYWYRQILGQKVEFLVSFYNNEISEKSEIFDDQFSVERPDGSNFTLKIRSTKLEDSAMYFCASSEFVPANEKLFFGSGTQLSVL.

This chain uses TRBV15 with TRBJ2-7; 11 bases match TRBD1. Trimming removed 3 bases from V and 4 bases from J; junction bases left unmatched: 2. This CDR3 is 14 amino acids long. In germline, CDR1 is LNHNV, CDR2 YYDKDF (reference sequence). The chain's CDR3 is CATSRDRGLYEQYF. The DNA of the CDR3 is TGTGCCACCAGCAGGGACAGGGGGCTGTACGAGCAGTACTTC.

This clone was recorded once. In nucleotides, the CDR3 is TGTGCCAGCAGCTTAAGAGAAAAACTGTTTTTT. It specifies CASSLREKLFF. J is TRBJ1-4 and V is TRBV11-2; D unresolved. Germline V CDR1 and CDR2: SGHAT, FQNNGV. The CDR3 has 11 amino acids. V shed 2 bases and J shed 8 bases, with 3 bases lying between them.

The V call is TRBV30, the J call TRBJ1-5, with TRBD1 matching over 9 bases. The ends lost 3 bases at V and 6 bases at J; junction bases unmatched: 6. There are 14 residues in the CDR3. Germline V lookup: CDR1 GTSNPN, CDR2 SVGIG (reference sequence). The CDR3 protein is CAWSPGTGIQPQHF. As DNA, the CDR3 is TGTGCCTGGAGCCCCGGGACAGGGATTCAGCCCCAGCATTTT.

The CDR3 here is CASRRTGNQPQHF. The CDR3 DNA sequence: TGTGCCAGCAGGAGGACAGGCAATCAGCCCCAGCATTTT. The chain joins TRBV6-5 to TRBJ1-5; D is possibly TRBD1 (6 bases). V lost 6 bases, J lost 2 bases, and 8 bases lay in between. This CDR3 has 13 amino acids. CDR1 and CDR2 from the germline V gene are MNHEY and SVGAGI.

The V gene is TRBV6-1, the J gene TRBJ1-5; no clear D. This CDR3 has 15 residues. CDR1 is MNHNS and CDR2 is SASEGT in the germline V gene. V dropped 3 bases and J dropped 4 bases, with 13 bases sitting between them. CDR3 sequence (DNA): TGTGCCAGCAGTGACAGCGTCTTAGCTAATCAGCCCCAGCATTTT. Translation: CASSDSVLANQPQHF.

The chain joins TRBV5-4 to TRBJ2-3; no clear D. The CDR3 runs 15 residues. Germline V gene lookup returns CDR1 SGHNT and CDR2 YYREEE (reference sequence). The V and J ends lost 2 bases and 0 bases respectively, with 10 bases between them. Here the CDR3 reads CASSFSSESTDTQYF. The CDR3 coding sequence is TGTGCCAGCAGCTTTTCGTCGGAGAGCACAGATACGCAGTATTTT.

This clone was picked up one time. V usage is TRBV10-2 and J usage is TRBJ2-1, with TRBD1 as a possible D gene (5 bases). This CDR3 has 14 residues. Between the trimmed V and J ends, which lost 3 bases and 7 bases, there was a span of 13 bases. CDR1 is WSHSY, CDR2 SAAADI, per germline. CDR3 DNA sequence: TGCGCCAGCAGTGAATTAGGGGAATGGAATGAGCAGTTCTTC. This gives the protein CASSELGEWNEQFF.

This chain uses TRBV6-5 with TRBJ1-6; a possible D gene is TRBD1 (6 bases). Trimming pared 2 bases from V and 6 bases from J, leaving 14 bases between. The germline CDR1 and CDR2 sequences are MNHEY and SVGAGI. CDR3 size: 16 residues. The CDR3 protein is CASSYAATGANSPLHF. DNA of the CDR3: TGTGCCAGCAGTTACGCAGCGACAGGAGCTAATTCACCCCTCCACTTT.

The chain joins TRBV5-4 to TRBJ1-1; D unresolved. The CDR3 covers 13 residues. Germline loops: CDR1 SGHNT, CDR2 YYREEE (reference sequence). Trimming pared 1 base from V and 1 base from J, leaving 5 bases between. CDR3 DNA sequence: TGTGCCAGCAGCTTGCCCGCGAACACTGAAGCTTTCTTT. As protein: CASSLPANTEAFF.

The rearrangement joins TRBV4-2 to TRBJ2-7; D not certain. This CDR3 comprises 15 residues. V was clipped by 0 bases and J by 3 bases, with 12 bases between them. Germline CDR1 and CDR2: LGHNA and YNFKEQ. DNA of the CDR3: TGTGCCAGCAGCCAAGAAGGTGTTGCCGGCTACGAGCAGTACTTC. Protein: CASSQEGVAGYEQYF.

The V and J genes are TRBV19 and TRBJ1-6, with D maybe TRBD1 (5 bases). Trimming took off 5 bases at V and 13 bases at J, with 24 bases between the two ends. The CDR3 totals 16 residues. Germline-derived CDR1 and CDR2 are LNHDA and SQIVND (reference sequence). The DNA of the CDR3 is TGTGCCAGTAGTCTCCAAGTTGGATCGAAGGGGTCGCCCCTCCACTTT. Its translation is CASSLQVGSKGSPLHF.

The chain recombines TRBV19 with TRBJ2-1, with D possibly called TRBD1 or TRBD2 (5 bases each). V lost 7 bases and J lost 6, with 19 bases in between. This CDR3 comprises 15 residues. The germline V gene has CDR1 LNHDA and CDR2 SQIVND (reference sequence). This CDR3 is CASTPMRGVGNEQFF. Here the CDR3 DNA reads TGTGCCAGTACCCCAATGAGGGGAGTGGGCAATGAGCAGTTCTTC.

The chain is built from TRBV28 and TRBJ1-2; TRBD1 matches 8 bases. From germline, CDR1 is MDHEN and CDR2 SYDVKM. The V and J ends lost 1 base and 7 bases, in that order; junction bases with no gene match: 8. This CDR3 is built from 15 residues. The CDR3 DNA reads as TGTGCCAGCAGTTTATCATCAGGGGGCTACGGTGGCTACACCTTC. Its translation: CASSLSSGGYGGYTF.

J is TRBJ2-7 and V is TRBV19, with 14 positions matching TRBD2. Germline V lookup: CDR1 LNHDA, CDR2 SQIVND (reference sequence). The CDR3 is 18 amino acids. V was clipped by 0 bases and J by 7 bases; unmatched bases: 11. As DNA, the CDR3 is TGTGCCAGTAGTATAGAATCGGGACTAGCGGGAGCGGTCGGTGAGCAGTACTTC. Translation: CASSIESGLAGAVGEQYF.

Here the CDR3 DNA reads TGTGCCAGCAGTGAGGACAGCACAGATACGCAGTATTTT. Protein: CASSEDSTDTQYF. The chain has TRBV2 and TRBJ2-3, with D uncertain. Per the germline V gene, CDR1 is SNHLY and CDR2 is FYNNEI. There are 13 residues in the CDR3. V was pared by 3 bases and J by 0 bases, with 4 bases between.

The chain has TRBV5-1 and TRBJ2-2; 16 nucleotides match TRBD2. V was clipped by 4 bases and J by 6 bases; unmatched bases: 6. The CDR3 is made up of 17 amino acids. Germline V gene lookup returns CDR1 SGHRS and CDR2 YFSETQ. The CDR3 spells CASSPGLAGGLAGELFF. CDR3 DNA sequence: TGCGCCAGCAGCCCGGGACTAGCGGGAGGGCTCGCCGGGGAGCTGTTTTTT.

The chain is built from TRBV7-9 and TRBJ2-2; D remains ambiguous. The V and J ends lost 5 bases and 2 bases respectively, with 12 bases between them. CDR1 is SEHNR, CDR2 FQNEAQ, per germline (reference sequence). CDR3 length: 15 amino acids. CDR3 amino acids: CASSLGRVNTGELFF. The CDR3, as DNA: TGTGCCAGCAGCCTGGGAAGGGTAAACACCGGGGAGCTGTTTTTT.